Described below is a single T cell receptor beta chain sequence and its context. Its antigen is not identified. The data were obtained in a study of cytomegalovirus exposure and HLA in healthy donors. Study as a whole: The same platform as the roughly 630 first-cohort repertoires was used for the 95 to 150 validation repertoires, a later analysis reported.

Here immunoSEQ multiplex PCR was the method, and the copy in TCRdb shows in-frame clones only, minus some. The sample yields 67,000 or so clones, about 94% seen once. Study-wide results and caveats: Cytomegalovirus status, reportedly, was diagnosed with high specificity and sensitivity by the classifier. The TCR clusters that emerged in the first cohort tended, a later analysis found, to co-occur in the 120 or so validation repertoires.

Specimen: PBMCs. The clonotype comes from a man younger than 35 in good health and CMV-seropositive.

CDR3 DNA: TGTGCCAGCAGCGTCACGAACCGGGACAGAGAGACTCAGGAGCAGTTCTTC. Its translation is CASSVTNRDRETQEQFF. The rearrangement joins TRBV9 to TRBJ2-1; 7 bases map to TRBD1. Germline V gene data show CDR1 as SGDLS and CDR2 as YYNGEE. V gave up 2 bases and J gave up 10 bases; unmatched junction bases: 18. This CDR3 has 17 residues.